The next 30 T cell receptor beta chains were all read from a single sample in a study of blood T cell repertoires in COVID-19. Data came from immunoSEQ multiplex PCR; TCRdb stores just in-frame clones and leaves some out. Of 110,000 to 150,000 clones listed, roughly nine tenths are singletons. Sequencing was carried out using peripheral blood. All receptors derive from a woman aged 55-70 years with active COVID-19.

The chain joins TRBV4-3 to TRBJ1-6; possibly TRBD1 for D (5 bases). Trimming left V 0 bases short and J 0 bases short, with 9 bases between. From germline, CDR1 is LGHNA and CDR2 YSLEER. The CDR3 is 17 amino acids. CDR3 loop: CASSQDKRGSYNSPLHF. The CDR3 DNA follows: TGCGCCAGCAGCCAAGATAAAAGGGGCTCCTATAATTCACCCCTCCACTTT.

The CDR3 region has the DNA TGTGCCAGCAGCCCCCGGGACATCTACGAGCAGTACTTC. This sequence encodes CASSPRDIYEQYF. J is TRBJ2-7 and V is TRBV7-9; D might be TRBD1 (6 bases). Between the trimmed V and J ends, which lost 5 bases and 3 bases, there was a span of 11 bases. This CDR3 region has 13 residues. Germline CDR1 SEHNR, CDR2 FQNEAQ (reference sequence).

J is TRBJ2-2 and V is TRBV9; D might be TRBD2 (5 bases). The germline V and J ends were trimmed by 0 bases and 6 bases, with 15 bases remaining between them. The CDR3 totals 16 residues. CDR1 is SGDLS, CDR2 YYNGEE, per germline. In DNA form, the CDR3 reads TGTGCCAGCAGCGTAGGGGTGGGAGCGATCGCCGGGGAGCTGTTTTTT. It yields the protein CASSVGVGAIAGELFF.

The chain links TRBV5-1 to TRBJ2-2; D is possibly TRBD2 (6 bases). V dropped 0 bases and J dropped 1 base, with 28 bases sitting between them. Germline V gives CDR1 SGHRS, CDR2 YFSETQ. The CDR3 consists of 22 residues. The CDR3 DNA reads as TGCGCCAGCAGCTTGGAGTGGATGGGTCGCGGCCACCTGGGAGGGAACACCGGGGAGCTGTTTTTT. The encoded protein is CASSLEWMGRGHLGGNTGELFF.

This chain joins TRBV28 and TRBJ1-2; unclear D gene. V lost 1 base and J 2 bases, leaving 8 bases between the germline ends. CDR1 MDHEN and CDR2 SYDVKM come from the germline V gene. The CDR3 is made up of 14 amino acids. In DNA form, the CDR3 reads TGTGCCAGCAGTTTATCGTGGAGGAACTATGGCTACACCTTC. The encoded protein is CASSLSWRNYGYTF.

The chain recombines TRBV28 with TRBJ2-1, with TRBD2 matching 10 bases. Germline CDR1 MDHEN, CDR2 SYDVKM. The V gene end was trimmed by 3 bases and the J gene end by 7 bases; junction bases not matched to a gene: 12. This CDR3 contains 17 residues. The chain's CDR3 is CASSFATRGLATNEQFF. The CDR3 DNA follows: TGTGCCAGCAGTTTTGCGACCCGGGGACTAGCGACGAATGAGCAGTTCTTC.

The chain is built from TRBV5-4 and TRBJ2-1; TRBD1 matches 7 bases. The V gene end was trimmed by 4 bases and the J gene end by 2 bases; junction bases not matched to a gene: 9. The germline gives CDR1 SGHNT, CDR2 YYREEE (reference sequence). This CDR3 spans 16 amino acids. The CDR3 reads CASSGNRGSAYNEQFF. The CDR3 DNA reads as TGTGCCAGCAGCGGGAACAGGGGCAGTGCCTACAATGAGCAGTTCTTC.

This sequence joins TRBV6-2 or TRBV6-3 and TRBJ1-5, with TRBD1 matching 7 bases. After removal of 4 bases from V and 4 bases from J, the junction contained 4 bases not matched to a gene. Germline loops: CDR1 MNHEY, CDR2 SVGEGT. The length of the CDR3 is 14 residues. CDR3 in DNA: TGTGCCAGCAGTTGGGGACAGAAAAATCAGCCCCAGCATTTT. This sequence encodes CASSWGQKNQPQHF.

The chain combines TRBV30 with TRBJ1-5; tentatively, D is TRBD1 (5 bases). Germline V CDR1 and CDR2: GTSNPN, SVGIG (reference sequence). The V gene lost 2 bases and the J gene lost 2 bases, with 22 bases spanning the gap. CDR3 length: 18 amino acids. For the CDR3, the DNA is TGTGCCTGGAGTCCCTACCGCAGAGCGGGACGTGGCAATCAGCCCCAGCATTTT. Translated: CAWSPYRRAGRGNQPQHF.

The chain links TRBV3-1 (or the pseudogene TRBV3-2) to TRBJ2-1, with 13 nucleotides matching TRBD2. This CDR3 contains 17 residues. Germline loops: CDR1 LGHDT, CDR2 YNNKEL (reference sequence). Trimming removed 1 base from V and 5 bases from J; junction bases left unmatched: 5. CDR3 amino acids: CASSQAHTSGRDNEQFF. CDR3 in DNA: TGTGCCAGCAGCCAAGCCCACACTAGCGGGAGGGACAATGAGCAGTTCTTC.

The chain combines TRBV5-1 with TRBJ2-7; TRBD1 agrees at 9 bases. Germline lookup yields CDR1 SGHRS and CDR2 YFSETQ. V lost 0 bases to trimming and J lost 6 bases; unmatched junction nucleotides: 10. The CDR3 sequence is 16 residues long. CDR3 nucleotide sequence: TGCGCCAGCAGCTTGGAGGCGGGGGACAGGGCGAGCGAGCAGTACTTC. Protein product: CASSLEAGDRASEQYF.

For the CDR3, the DNA is TGTGCCAGCAGCCAAGGTTCAGGGGGGTTGAACACTGAAGCTTTCTTT. Its translation is CASSQGSGGLNTEAFF. The chain employs TRBV14 and TRBJ1-1; 7 bases are shared with TRBD1. CDR3 length: 16 residues. V was pared by 1 base and J by 0 bases, with 5 bases of the junction left unmatched. The germline V gene encodes CDR1 SGHDN and CDR2 FVKESK.

The chain combines TRBV3-1 (or the pseudogene TRBV3-2) with TRBJ2-3, with 9 positions matching TRBD2. Per germline, CDR1 LGHDT and CDR2 YNNKEL (reference sequence). The CDR3 loop spans 19 amino acids. With 4 bases clipped from V and 1 base from J, the junction kept 15 bases outside the gene matches. Here the CDR3 reads CASSPLSATTSGRTDTQYF. The CDR3 DNA reads TGTGCCAGCAGCCCCCTATCGGCGACGACTAGCGGACGCACAGATACGCAGTATTTT.

V gene TRBV7-9 combines with J gene TRBJ1-2; D remains unclear. Germline CDR1 SEHNR, CDR2 FQNEAQ (reference sequence). The CDR3 runs to 15 residues. Trimming left V 2 bases short and J 0 bases short, with 10 bases between. For the CDR3, the DNA is TGTGCCAGCAGCTTATACCCAGGTTCTAACTATGGCTACACCTTC. Amino acid sequence: CASSLYPGSNYGYTF.

The CDR3 region is CASRPAGITGELFF. DNA for the CDR3: TGTGCCAGCAGACCCGCGGGAATCACCGGGGAGCTGTTTTTT. V is TRBV6-5 and J is TRBJ2-2; D might be TRBD2 (6 bases). V gave up 6 bases and J gave up 4 bases, with 12 bases separating them. This CDR3 has 14 amino acids. The germline CDR1 and CDR2 sequences are MNHEY and SVGAGI.

The gene calls are TRBV7-9 and TRBJ2-3; TRBD1 matches 8 bases. Per germline, CDR1 SEHNR and CDR2 FQNEAQ (reference sequence). Trimming removed 4 bases from V and 4 bases from J; junction bases left unmatched: 7. There are 15 residues in the CDR3. The CDR3 bases are TGTGCCAGCAGCTCCTACAGGGGGAACGCAGATACGCAGTATTTT. Residues: CASSSYRGNADTQYF.

Of note for this clone: Different DNA sequences within this sample yield the same CDR3. The rearrangement joins TRBV4-2 to TRBJ2-1, with D possibly matching TRBD2 (5 bases). The V end was cut by 0 bases, the J end by 2 bases, with 11 bases between. Germline CDR1 LGHNA, CDR2 YNFKEQ. This CDR3 region has 16 residues. The CDR3 region has the DNA TGTGCCAGCAGCCAAGACCCCAGCGGAACCTACAATGAGCAGTTCTTC. Its translation: CASSQDPSGTYNEQFF.

This rearrangement joins TRBV28 to TRBJ1-1; no clear D. The germline V gene has CDR1 MDHEN and CDR2 SYDVKM. V was shortened by 7 bases and J by 7 bases, with 13 bases between the two germline ends. This CDR3 region has 12 residues. Here the CDR3 DNA reads TGTGCCAGCAAATTAAGGGAGGGTGAAGCTTTCTTT. This codes for CASKLREGEAFF.

The table lists this clone with a few counts. The chain employs TRBV7-2 and TRBJ2-1; D gene unclear. This CDR3 has 13 amino acids. The germline V and J ends were trimmed by 2 bases and 3 bases, with 5 bases remaining between them. The germline CDR1 and CDR2 sequences are SGHTA and FQGNSA. This chain's CDR3 is CASSLQLYNEQFF. The CDR3 nucleotides read TGTGCCAGCAGCTTACAACTCTACAATGAGCAGTTCTTC.

The chain joins TRBV30 to TRBJ1-5; TRBD1 matches at 8 bases. Germline V CDR1 and CDR2: GTSNPN, SVGIG (reference sequence). J gave up 4 bases and V 0 bases, and 2 bases lay outside the gene matches. CDR3 length: 14 residues. The CDR3, as DNA: TGTGCCTGGAGTGTAGGACAGGGAAATCAGCCCCAGCATTTT. Its translation is CAWSVGQGNQPQHF.

The J gene is TRBJ2-5, the V gene TRBV5-4, with 7 bases matching TRBD2. The CDR3 contains 13 residues. In germline, CDR1 is SGHNT, CDR2 YYREEE (reference sequence). V shed 4 bases and J 3 bases; nucleotides not matched to a gene: 3. This CDR3 is CASSGTSEETQYF. CDR3 coding DNA: TGTGCCAGCAGCGGAACTAGCGAAGAGACCCAGTACTTC.

The J gene is TRBJ2-7, the V gene TRBV19, with TRBD2 matching over 8 bases. CDR1 LNHDA and CDR2 SQIVND come from the germline V gene (reference sequence). The CDR3 runs to 14 residues. V shed 3 bases, J shed 7 bases, and the junction held 8 bases outside the gene matches. CDR3 residues: CASSISGMAREQYF. CDR3 in DNA: TGTGCCAGTAGTATTAGCGGGATGGCCAGGGAGCAGTACTTC.

Comments on this clone: The same CDR3 also results from other DNA sequences found in this sample. The chain recombines TRBV7-3 with TRBJ1-1, with 9 bases that match TRBD1. With 4 bases clipped from V and 5 bases from J, the junction kept 5 bases outside the gene matches. The germline gives CDR1 SGHTA, CDR2 FQGTGA. This CDR3 contains 14 residues. The CDR3 sequence: CASSSGTGSTEAFF. Written as DNA, the CDR3 is TGTGCCAGCAGCTCCGGGACAGGGTCTACTGAAGCTTTCTTT.

V usage is TRBV27 and J usage is TRBJ2-2; 7 nucleotides align to TRBD2. The V and J ends lost 2 bases and 0 bases, in that order; junction bases with no gene match: 3. Germline CDR1 and CDR2: MNHEY and SMNVEV (reference sequence). The CDR3 spans 16 residues. CDR3 sequence reads: CASSLLGLPNTGELFF. The DNA of the CDR3 is TGTGCCAGCAGTTTACTGGGACTACCGAACACCGGGGAGCTGTTTTTT.

The CDR3 here is CATRPGLERAYEQYF. As DNA, the CDR3 is TGTGCCACCAGACCGGGACTCGAAAGAGCCTACGAGCAGTACTTC. This rearrangement joins TRBV19 to TRBJ2-7, with TRBD2 as a possible D gene (6 bases). The CDR3 covers 15 residues. The germline V and J ends were trimmed by 10 bases and 2 bases, with 21 bases remaining between them. CDR1 is LNHDA, CDR2 SQIVND, per germline (reference sequence).

The chain combines TRBV11-3 with TRBJ2-1; TRBD1 aligns across 8 bases. Germline V lookup: CDR1 SGHNT, CDR2 YENEEA. The junction had 3 bases not matched to a gene; V was cut back by 1 base and J by 13 bases. The CDR3 loop spans 12 amino acids. The CDR3 protein is CASSLGQGSQFF. The CDR3 bases are TGTGCCAGCAGCTTAGGACAGGGGAGTCAGTTCTTC.

The chain joins TRBV6-7 to TRBJ1-4; 8 nucleotides match TRBD1. TRBV6-7 carries the ORF label, with uncertain function. V dropped 0 bases and J dropped 7; count of bases not matched to a gene: 7. The CDR3 sequence is 16 residues long. CDR3 in DNA: TGTGCCAGCAGTTACTCTGGACAGGGAGGCCCTGAAAAACTGTTTTTT. It translates to CASSYSGQGGPEKLFF.

V and J are TRBV3-1 (or the pseudogene TRBV3-2) and TRBJ2-7; 7 nucleotides match TRBD1. The trim removed 3 bases at V and 3 bases at J, leaving 5 bases unmatched. This CDR3 is 14 amino acids long. The germline gives CDR1 LGHDT, CDR2 YNNKEL (reference sequence). CDR3 in amino acids: CASSQGTVNYEQYF. CDR3 coding DNA: TGTGCCAGCAGCCAGGGGACAGTTAACTACGAGCAGTACTTC.

The J gene is TRBJ2-7, the V gene TRBV5-6; 7 positions agree with TRBD1. V lost 0 bases and J lost 7; bases outside the gene matches: 4. Germline values: CDR1 SGHDT, CDR2 YYEEEE. CDR3 length: 13 residues. The CDR3 DNA reads TGTGCCAGCAGCTTGGCGACAGGGTTTGAGCAGTACTTC. Encoded protein: CASSLATGFEQYF.

The V and J genes are TRBV15 and TRBJ2-1; TRBD1 aligns across 9 bases. There are 15 residues in the CDR3. Germline CDR1 LNHNV, CDR2 YYDKDF (reference sequence). V lost 9 bases to trimming and J lost 3 bases; unmatched junction nucleotides: 9. The CDR3 DNA reads as TGTGCCACGCGGAGACGGGACAGGGACTACAATGAGCAGTTCTTC. Its protein is CATRRRDRDYNEQFF.